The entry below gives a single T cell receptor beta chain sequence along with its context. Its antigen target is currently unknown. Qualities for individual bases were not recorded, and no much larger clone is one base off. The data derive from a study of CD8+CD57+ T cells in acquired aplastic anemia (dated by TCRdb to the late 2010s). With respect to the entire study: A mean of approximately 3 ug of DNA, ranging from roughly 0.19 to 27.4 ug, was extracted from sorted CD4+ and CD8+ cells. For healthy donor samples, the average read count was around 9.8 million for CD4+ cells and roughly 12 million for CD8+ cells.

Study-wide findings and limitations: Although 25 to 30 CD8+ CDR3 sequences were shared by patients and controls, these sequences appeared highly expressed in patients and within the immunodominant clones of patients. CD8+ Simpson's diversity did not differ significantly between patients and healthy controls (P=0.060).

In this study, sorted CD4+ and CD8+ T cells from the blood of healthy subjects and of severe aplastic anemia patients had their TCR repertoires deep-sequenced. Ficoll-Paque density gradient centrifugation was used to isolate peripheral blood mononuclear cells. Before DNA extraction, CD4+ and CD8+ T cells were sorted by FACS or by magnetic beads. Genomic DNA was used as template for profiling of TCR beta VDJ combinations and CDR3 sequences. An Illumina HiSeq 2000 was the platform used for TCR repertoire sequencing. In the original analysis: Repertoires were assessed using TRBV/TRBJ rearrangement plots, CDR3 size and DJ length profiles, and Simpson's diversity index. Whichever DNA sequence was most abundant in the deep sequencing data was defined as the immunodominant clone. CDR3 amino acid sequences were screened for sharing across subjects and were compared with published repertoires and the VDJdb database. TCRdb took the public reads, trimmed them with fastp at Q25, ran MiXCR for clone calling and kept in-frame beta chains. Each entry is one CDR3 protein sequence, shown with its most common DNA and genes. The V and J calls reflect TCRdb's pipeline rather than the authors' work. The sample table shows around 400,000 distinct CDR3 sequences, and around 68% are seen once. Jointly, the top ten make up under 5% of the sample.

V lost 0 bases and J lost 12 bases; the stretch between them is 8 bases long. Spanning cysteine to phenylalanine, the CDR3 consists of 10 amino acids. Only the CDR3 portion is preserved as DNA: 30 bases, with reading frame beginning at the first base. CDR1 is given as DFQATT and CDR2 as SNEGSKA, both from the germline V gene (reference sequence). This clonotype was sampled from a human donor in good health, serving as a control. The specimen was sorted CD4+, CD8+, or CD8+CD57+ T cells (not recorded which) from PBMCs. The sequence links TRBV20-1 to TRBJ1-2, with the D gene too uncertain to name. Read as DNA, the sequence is TGCAGTGCTAGAGATCCGGCAAACACCTTC. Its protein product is CSARDPANTF.